The 3 T cell receptor beta chains below all came from one sample that was sequenced in a study of vaccination and CD4 T cells after COVID-19. Treatment noted: approximately nine-day PBMC culture with coronavirus spike peptide pools or control peptides (ViraFEST assay). Sequenced with the Oncomine TCR Beta short-read assay was DNA taken from cultured CD4+ T cells. TCRdb recomputed calls from the PCR reads with MiXCR, one row per CDR3 protein. Of 15,000 to 20,000 distinct CDR3 sequences listed, about half are singletons. These TCRs are of unknown antigen specificity. This specimen consisted of CD4+ T cells from blood, cultured in vitro, obtained before SARS-CoV-2 vaccination. These receptors all come from a human donor who had recovered from COVID-19.

There are a few counts of this clonotype. The rearrangement joins TRBV19 to TRBJ1-2; 7 bases are shared with TRBD1. J lost 4 bases, V lost 8 bases, and 7 bases had no gene match. The CDR3 spans 13 residues. Germline V gene data show CDR1 as LNHDA and CDR2 as SQIVND (reference sequence). CDR3 in DNA: TGTGCCAGTCGTCGGGACAGACTCTATGGCTACACCTTC. This encodes CASRRDRLYGYTF.

This clonotype was detected a few times. The genes are TRBV28 and TRBJ2-7; D is perhaps TRBD1 or TRBD2 (5 bases each). CDR1 is MDHEN, CDR2 SYDVKM, per germline. The CDR3 has 16 amino acids. Trimming took 5 bases from V and 3 from J, leaving 20 bases between them. CDR3 sequence: CASSPEGSAVYYEQYF. The CDR3 DNA reads as TGTGCCAGCAGTCCAGAGGGGTCCGCGGTATACTACGAGCAGTACTTC.

In this sample, this clonotype turned up a few times. This chain uses TRBV7-2 with TRBJ2-5; 7 nucleotides match TRBD2. V was clipped by 2 bases and J by 5 bases; unmatched bases: 5. Germline V CDR1 and CDR2: SGHTA, FQGNSA. The CDR3 covers 14 residues. The CDR3 sequence is CASSLWRGRETQYF. The CDR3 coding sequence is TGTGCCAGCAGCTTATGGCGGGGGAGGGAGACCCAGTACTTC. Drawing the rest from reference TRBV7-2 and TRBJ2-5, the complete variable domain is GAGVSQSPSNKVTEKGKDVELRCDPISGHTALYWYRQSLGQGLEFLIYFQGNSAPDKSGLPSDRFSAERTGGSVSTLTIQRTQQEDSAVYLCASSLWRGRETQYFGPGTRLLVL.